One T cell receptor beta chain is described in this entry. These data come from a study of sequential checkpoint blockade in melanoma. About the study: Maintenance nivolumab came after either treatment sequence.

Trimming removed 1 base at V and 5 bases at J, with 6 bases between. This CDR3 has 13 residues. Per the germline V gene, CDR1 is LNHDA and CDR2 is SQIVND (reference sequence). The assay was immunoSEQ multiplex PCR, and TCRdb's table has in-frame clones only and misses some. The top ten clones hold just over 40% of a sample with more than 7,500 clones, around 50% of them seen once. Treatment in this sample: randomized to nivolumab then ipilimumab (arm A) or the reverse (arm B). DNA-damaging chemotherapy had not been given to any patient beforehand. Sorted cells were live CD3+CD8+, lacking CD19 and CD56, from PBMCs.

This TCR came from a human donor with melanoma. Sequences were derived from CD8+ T cells sorted from blood (inferred from file names), sampled from a patient given nivolumab and ipilimumab in sequence. The chain couples TRBV19 to TRBJ1-5; no clear D gene. The DNA for the CDR3 is TGTGCCAGTAGTATAGTCCTTTATCAGCCCCAGCATTTT. Amino acids: CASSIVLYQPQHF. Full variable domain (missing parts from reference TRBV19 and TRBJ1-5): DGGITQSPKYLFRKEGQNVTLSCEQNLNHDAMYWYRQDPGQGLRLIYYSQIVNDFQKGDIAEGYSVSREKKESFPLTVTSAQKNPTAFYLCASSIVLYQPQHFGDGTRLSIL.